This TCR beta chain was sequenced during a study of graft-versus-host responses after intestinal transplantation. Study-wide findings and caveats: In recipient marrow, GvH clones were found, and some appeared first in ileum or blood.

Notes on this clone: As yet, its antigen is unknown.

V lost 2 bases to trimming and J lost 4 bases, with 11 bases between them. The CDR3 totals 14 residues. From germline, CDR1 is MNHEY and CDR2 SVGAGI. Produced via immunoSEQ multiplex PCR; TCRdb's table is partial and in-frame only. This sample carries just over 70,000 clones, roughly 84% of them seen once, and the ten largest clones take 0.39%. This TCR came from a human donor who was the organ donor for an intestinal transplant. The specimen was unstimulated CD4+ T cells sorted from spleen or lymph node cells, collected before transplant. The genes are TRBV6-5 and TRBJ1-1; D possibly corresponds to TRBD1 (5 bases). The CDR3 loop reads CASSYRGTGTEAFF. In nucleotides, the CDR3 is TGTGCCAGCAGTTACAGGGGAACGGGCACTGAAGCTTTCTTT.